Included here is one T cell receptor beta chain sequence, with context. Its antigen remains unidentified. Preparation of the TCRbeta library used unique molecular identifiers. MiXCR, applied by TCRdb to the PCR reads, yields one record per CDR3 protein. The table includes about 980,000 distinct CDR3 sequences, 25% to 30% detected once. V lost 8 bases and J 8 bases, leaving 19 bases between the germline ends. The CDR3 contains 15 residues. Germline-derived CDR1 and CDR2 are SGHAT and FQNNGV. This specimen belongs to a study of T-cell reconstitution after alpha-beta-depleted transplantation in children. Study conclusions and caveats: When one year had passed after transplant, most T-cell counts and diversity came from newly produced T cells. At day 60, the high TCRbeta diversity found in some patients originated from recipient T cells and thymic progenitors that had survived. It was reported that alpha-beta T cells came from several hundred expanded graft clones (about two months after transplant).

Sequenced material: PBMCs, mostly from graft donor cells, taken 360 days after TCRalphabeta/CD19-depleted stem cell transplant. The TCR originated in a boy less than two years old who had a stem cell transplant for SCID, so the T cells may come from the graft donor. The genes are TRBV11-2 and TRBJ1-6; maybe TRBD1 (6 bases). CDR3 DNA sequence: TGTGCCAGCGGCGGTGGGGGGGCCAGCGATTCACCCCTCCACTTT. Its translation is CASGGGGASDSPLHF.